The 27 T cell receptor beta chains below come from one sample, sequenced in a study of beta chain features in type 1 diabetes (dated by TCRdb to 2016 to 2019). Library method: the immunoSEQ multiplex PCR assay. The entire amount of isolated RNA was reverse transcribed using the High Capacity cDNA Reverse Transcription Kit, so the sequenced TCRB transcripts were expressed ones. The immuneACCESS repertoire file appears here via TCRdb, limited to in-frame rearrangements. These files lack a portion of the clones; in checked studies, under half of the deficit traces to unresolved V genes, and the cause of the others is not known. Across this sample there are fewer than 650,000 clones, with around a sixth seen only once. The top ten hold 0.093% of the sample. What was sequenced was naive CD4+ T cells from blood. The cell subset or site label, as the study defines it: true naive CD4+ T cells. All receptors derive from a man younger than 35 in good health.

In this sample, this clone turned up a few times. The V and J genes are TRBV7-9 and TRBJ2-7; 12 nucleotides agree with TRBD2. The CDR3 contains 15 residues. V was pared by 1 base and J by 3 bases, with 1 base of the junction left unmatched. Germline CDR1 is SEHNR and CDR2 is FQNEAQ (reference sequence). This chain's CDR3 is CASSLGTSGNYEQYF. The DNA for the CDR3 is TGTGCCAGCAGCTTAGGGACTAGCGGGAACTACGAGCAGTACTTC.

This clone was seen only a few times. The chain employs TRBV4-3 and TRBJ2-7, with a tentative D call TRBD2 (6 bases). This CDR3 contains 13 residues. V lost 1 base and J lost 4, with 8 bases in between. Per the germline V gene, CDR1 is LGHNA and CDR2 is YSLEER. The CDR3 sequence is CASSQGGTYEQYF. CDR3 nucleotides: TGCGCCAGCAGCCAAGGCGGGACGTACGAGCAGTACTTC.

The rearrangement uses TRBV19 and TRBJ2-4; 10 bases are shared with TRBD1. Looked up from germline, CDR1 is LNHDA and CDR2 is SQIVND (reference sequence). The CDR3 extends over 16 amino acids. The V gene end was trimmed by 3 bases and the J gene end by 4 bases; junction bases not matched to a gene: 6. In nucleotides, the CDR3 is TGTGCCAGTAGTATGAGGGGACAGGGGCCGAAAAACATTCAGTACTTC. Protein product: CASSMRGQGPKNIQYF.

In DNA, the CDR3 is TGTGCCAGCAGCCTCCCGGGCACTAGCAATCAGCCCCAGCATTTT. Protein: CASSLPGTSNQPQHF. This chain uses TRBV28 with TRBJ1-5; D remains unclear. Per the germline V gene, CDR1 is MDHEN and CDR2 is SYDVKM. Trimming left V 6 bases short and J 0 bases short, with 12 bases between. The CDR3 has 15 residues.

This clone came up a few times. J is TRBJ1-3 and V is TRBV20-1; unclear D gene. V dropped 6 bases and J dropped 3 bases, with 6 bases sitting between them. CDR1 DFQATT and CDR2 SNEGSKA come from the germline V gene (reference sequence). This CDR3 has 11 residues. For the CDR3, the DNA is TGCAGTGCCTGGGGTGGAAACACCATATATTTT. Its translation: CSAWGGNTIYF.

This clone occurred a few times. The same CDR3 is also encoded by other DNA sequences in this sample. The chain uses TRBV7-2 and TRBJ2-3; D unclear. Germline loops: CDR1 SGHTA, CDR2 FQGNSA. Trimming cost V 6 bases and J 0 bases, with 7 bases left between them. CDR3 length: 13 amino acids. CDR3 amino acids: CASSPPSTDTQYF. The CDR3 region has the DNA TGTGCCAGCAGTCCTCCTAGCACAGATACGCAGTATTTT.

This chain joins TRBV5-1 and TRBJ1-5; the match to TRBD1 covers 9 bases. Germline lookup yields CDR1 SGHRS and CDR2 YFSETQ. The CDR3 covers 13 residues. The junction had 1 base not matched to a gene; V was cut back by 4 bases and J by 5 bases. This CDR3 is CASSRTGDQPQHF. DNA of the CDR3: TGCGCCAGCAGCCGGACAGGGGATCAGCCCCAGCATTTT.

The chain combines TRBV7-3 with TRBJ2-2, with no clear D. The CDR3 has 14 residues. Germline CDR1 is SGHTA and CDR2 is FQGTGA. The V end was cut by 2 bases, the J end by 5 bases, with 9 bases between. CDR3 in DNA: TGTGCCAGCAGCTTAGAATGGGCAACCGGGGAGCTGTTTTTT. Its protein is CASSLEWATGELFF.

The gene calls are TRBV4-2 and TRBJ2-3, with D perhaps matching TRBD1 or TRBD2 (5 bases each). The CDR3 has 12 residues. The germline V gene has CDR1 LGHNA and CDR2 YNFKEQ. Trimming took 6 bases from V and 2 from J, leaving 6 bases between them. CDR3: CASRGVTDTQYF. The CDR3 DNA reads as TGTGCCAGCAGGGGGGTCACAGATACGCAGTATTTT.

This rearrangement joins TRBV7-2 to TRBJ2-3; 9 bases align to TRBD2. The CDR3 totals 16 residues. After removal of 1 base from V and 5 bases from J, the junction contained 7 bases not matched to a gene. From germline, CDR1 is SGHTA and CDR2 FQGNSA. CDR3 protein: CASSLVTSGALDTQYF. DNA for the CDR3: TGTGCCAGCAGCTTAGTGACTAGCGGAGCATTAGATACGCAGTATTTT.

The V gene is TRBV6-5, the J gene TRBJ2-5, with D unclear. V lost 7 bases and J 7 bases, leaving 10 bases between the germline ends. The CDR3 has 11 residues. The germline CDR1 and CDR2 sequences are MNHEY and SVGAGI. In DNA, the CDR3 is TGTGCCAGCATCTGGGGTGGGACCCAGTACTTC. Its translation: CASIWGGTQYF.

The chain carries TRBV5-6 and TRBJ1-2; D is ambiguous. Per the germline V gene, CDR1 is SGHDT and CDR2 is YYEEEE. The CDR3 is 11 residues long. The V and J ends lost 0 bases and 8 bases respectively, with 5 bases between them. The CDR3 loop is CASSLVGGYTF. The CDR3 bases are TGTGCCAGCAGCTTGGTAGGGGGCTACACCTTC.

This rearrangement joins TRBV4-1 to TRBJ2-7; tentative D call: TRBD1 (5 bases). This CDR3 spans 14 amino acids. Per germline, CDR1 MGHRA and CDR2 YSYEKL. V lost 5 bases and J lost 3, with 14 bases in between. The CDR3 DNA is TGCGCCAGCAGCGACCGAAGGGGTGGCTACGAGCAGTACTTC. Protein sequence: CASSDRRGGYEQYF.

The V and J genes are TRBV28 and TRBJ2-7, with D possibly being TRBD2 (6 bases). Deletions cut 2 bases from V and 0 bases from J, with 17 bases between. The CDR3 spans 17 residues. Germline V gene sequence: CDR1 MDHEN, CDR2 SYDVKM. The CDR3 loop reads CASSLPLGSGPSYEQYF. Here the CDR3 DNA reads TGTGCCAGCAGTTTACCACTGGGTAGCGGTCCCTCCTACGAGCAGTACTTC.

The rearrangement joins TRBV29-1 to TRBJ1-2, with TRBD1 identical over 8 bases. The CDR3 has 13 amino acids. Germline CDR1 SQVTM, CDR2 ANQGSEA. V shed 6 bases, J shed 3 bases, and the junction held 6 bases outside the gene matches. CDR3 sequence (DNA): TGCAGCGTGGACAGGGTCGGCGACTATGGCTACACCTTC. Residues: CSVDRVGDYGYTF.

The chain couples TRBV19 to TRBJ1-5; 7 positions agree with TRBD1. V gave up 5 bases and J gave up 6 bases; unmatched junction bases: 4. Germline loops: CDR1 LNHDA, CDR2 SQIVND (reference sequence). This CDR3 has 13 amino acids. The CDR3 coding sequence is TGTGCCAGTAGTGTAACAGGGGTTCAGCCCCAGCATTTT. Encoded protein: CASSVTGVQPQHF.

V gene TRBV6-6 combines with J gene TRBJ2-5, with a weak D call TRBD2 (5 bases). Germline V gene lookup returns CDR1 MNHNY and CDR2 SVGAGI (reference sequence). The V end lost 7 bases, the J end lost 2 bases, and 17 bases lay between the germline ends. CDR3 length: 15 residues. The CDR3 DNA reads TGTGCCAGCACCAACGGGGAAAACAGACAAGAGACCCAGTACTTC. Amino acid sequence: CASTNGENRQETQYF.

This clone was observed a few times. V usage is TRBV29-1 and J usage is TRBJ2-1; 9 nucleotides match TRBD1. V trimming: 1 base; J trimming: 2 bases; junction bases outside the gene matches: 3. The CDR3 contains 15 residues. Germline V gene data show CDR1 as SQVTM and CDR2 as ANQGSEA. This chain's CDR3 is CSVEGRDRAYNEQFF. The CDR3 DNA reads TGCAGCGTTGAAGGTAGGGACAGGGCCTACAATGAGCAGTTCTTC.

The V and J genes are TRBV4-2 and TRBJ2-1, with 7 positions matching TRBD1. The CDR3 is 16 amino acids. The trim removed 3 bases at V and 2 bases at J, leaving 7 bases unmatched. Looked up from germline, CDR1 is LGHNA and CDR2 is YNFKEQ. Here the CDR3 reads CASSQGDRLTYNEQFF. DNA of the CDR3: TGTGCCAGCAGCCAGGGGGACAGACTAACCTACAATGAGCAGTTCTTC.

This clone was observed a few times. The rearrangement joins TRBV29-1 to TRBJ1-1; 8 positions match TRBD1. With 7 bases clipped from V and 1 base from J, the junction kept 5 bases outside the gene matches. Per the germline V gene, CDR1 is SQVTM and CDR2 is ANQGSEA. The CDR3 covers 13 residues. Written as DNA, the CDR3 is TGCAGCGCTTGGACAGGGACGAACACTGAAGCTTTCTTT. Translated, it gives CSAWTGTNTEAFF.

The chain has TRBV7-2 and TRBJ1-5, with TRBD1 as a possible D gene (5 bases). Trimming shortened V by 6 bases and J by 0 bases, and 12 bases separated the two germline ends. The CDR3 totals 15 residues. Germline-derived CDR1 and CDR2 are SGHTA and FQGNSA. The CDR3 spells CASSYSTGSNQPQHF. The DNA of the CDR3 is TGTGCCAGCAGTTACTCCACAGGTAGCAATCAGCCCCAGCATTTT.

The DNA of the CDR3 is TGTGCCAGCAGCCGGATAGATACGCAGTATTTT. Protein product: CASSRIDTQYF. The chain has TRBV7-9 and TRBJ2-3; no clear D gene. V was clipped by 5 bases and J by 5 bases, with 5 bases between them. In germline, CDR1 is SEHNR, CDR2 FQNEAQ (reference sequence). CDR3 size: 11 residues.

This clone was detected only a few times. The V gene is TRBV4-3, the J gene TRBJ2-7; D is perhaps TRBD1 or TRBD2 (5 bases each). V dropped 1 base and J dropped 5 bases, with 12 bases sitting between them. The CDR3 loop spans 14 amino acids. Germline lookup yields CDR1 LGHNA and CDR2 YSLEER. The CDR3 loop is CASSQGTGPDEQYF. In nucleotides, the CDR3 is TGCGCCAGCAGCCAAGGGACGGGGCCCGACGAGCAGTACTTC.

The chain combines TRBV21-1 with TRBJ2-3; the table assigns TRBD2, which was not confirmed against the DNA. TRBV21-1 is a pseudogene segment. This CDR3 comprises 15 residues. DNA of the CDR3: TGTGCCAGCAGCAAAGGGAATAGACTCCGGGATACGCAGTATTTT. This gives the protein CASSKGNRLRDTQYF.

This chain connects TRBV10-3 to TRBJ1-4; 12 bases are a match to TRBD1. Unmatched junction bases numbered 5, after V lost 10 bases and J lost 8 bases. The length of the CDR3 is 13 residues. CDR1 ENHRY and CDR2 SYGVKD come from the germline V gene. Written as DNA, the CDR3 is TGTGCCACCTCCGGGACAGGGGGCGAAAAACTGTTTTTT. It is translated as CATSGTGGEKLFF.

The V call is TRBV29-1, the J call TRBJ1-1; 9 nucleotides align to TRBD1. This CDR3 has 11 amino acids. Germline values: CDR1 SQVTM, CDR2 ANQGSEA. V dropped 6 bases and J dropped 12; count of bases not matched to a gene: 8. The CDR3 loop reads CSVAGQGESFF. Here the CDR3 DNA reads TGCAGCGTGGCGGGACAGGGTGAGTCTTTCTTT.

This clone appeared many times. The rearrangement uses TRBV11-2 and TRBJ2-4, with 10 bases identical to TRBD1. The CDR3 runs to 15 residues. V shed 6 bases and J 7 bases; nucleotides not matched to a gene: 9. Germline V gives CDR1 SGHAT, CDR2 FQNNGV. The DNA for the CDR3 is TGTGCCAGCAGGCGTCCGGGGACAGGGGAGAACATTCAGTACTTC. Amino acid sequence: CASRRPGTGENIQYF.